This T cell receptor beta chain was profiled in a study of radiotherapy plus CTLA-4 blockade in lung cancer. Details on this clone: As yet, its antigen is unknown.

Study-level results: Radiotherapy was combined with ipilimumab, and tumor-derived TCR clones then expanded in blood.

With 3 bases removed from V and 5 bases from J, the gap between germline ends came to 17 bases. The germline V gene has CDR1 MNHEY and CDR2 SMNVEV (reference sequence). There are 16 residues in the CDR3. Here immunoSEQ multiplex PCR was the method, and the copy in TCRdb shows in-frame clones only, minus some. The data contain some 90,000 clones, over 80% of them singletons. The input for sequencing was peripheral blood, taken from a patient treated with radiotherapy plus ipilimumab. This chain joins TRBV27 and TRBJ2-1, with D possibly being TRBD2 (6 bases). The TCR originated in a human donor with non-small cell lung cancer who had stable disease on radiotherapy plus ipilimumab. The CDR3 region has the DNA TGTGCCAGCAGTTTTCTAGCGCCGCCATTCAACAATGAGCAGTTCTTC. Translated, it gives CASSFLAPPFNNEQFF.